This T cell receptor beta chain was sequenced for a study of cytomegalovirus exposure and HLA in healthy donors. Study details: Researchers found that approximately 80% of over 350 genotyped donors fell within the Caucasian-associated ancestry cluster.

The V end was cut by 1 base, the J end by 8 bases, with 14 bases between. The V gene's germline CDR1 is MGHDK and CDR2 SYGVNS. The CDR3 is made up of 14 amino acids. General study findings and limits: With high specificity and sensitivity, the classifier reportedly diagnosed cytomegalovirus status. Roughly uniform depth of sequencing across donors was assumed in presence/absence analyses. Versus the approximately 720-donor mean, an Asian-associated ancestry cluster reportedly showed fewer N-insertions in a later analysis.

The PCR used 60 Vbeta and 13 Jbeta primers. Using immunoSEQ multiplex PCR, the repertoire was profiled, and TCRdb retains in-frame clones only, with some absent. Among about 110,000 clones, more than 65% were seen once, and the ten largest hold around 15%. A note on this clone: What it recognizes is unknown.

The sequence was obtained from a man under 40 in good health and CMV-seropositive. V and J are TRBV25-1 and TRBJ2-5, with D maybe TRBD1 (5 bases). Sequencing was done on a sample of PBMCs. The CDR3 region has the DNA TGTGCCAGCAGTGAATTTAAGGGGCCCATTACCCAGTACTTC. This encodes CASSEFKGPITQYF.